This passage covers 27 T cell receptor beta chains from one sample sequenced in a study of blood T cell repertoires in COVID-19. Libraries were prepared by immunoSEQ multiplex PCR; TCRdb keeps only in-frame clonotypes and omits some of them. The data hold roughly 16,000 clones, with 76% observed a single time. The sample consisted of peripheral blood. These receptors all stem from a man between 65 and 79 years old with active or convalescent COVID-19.

This chain uses TRBV5-5 with TRBJ2-3, with TRBD2 matching over 10 bases. Germline CDR1 and CDR2: SGHKS and YYEKEE (reference sequence). This CDR3 spans 17 amino acids. Trimming took 2 bases from V and 4 from J; bases not matched to a gene: 10. The CDR3 nucleotides read TGTGCCAGCAGCTTAAGCGGGGGGGGCTACTACGCAGATACGCAGTATTTT. Its translation: CASSLSGGGYYADTQYF.

The gene calls are TRBV5-1 and TRBJ1-1; 10 nucleotides match TRBD1. CDR3 length equals 15 residues. The trim removed 0 bases at V and 4 bases at J, leaving 3 bases unmatched. Germline-derived CDR1 and CDR2 are SGHRS and YFSETQ. This chain's CDR3 is CASSLGQGASTEAFF. The CDR3 region has the DNA TGCGCCAGCAGCTTGGGACAGGGGGCAAGCACTGAAGCTTTCTTT.

In DNA, the CDR3 is TGTGCCAGCAGTTACGGAGAAAGAACGGGCTACACCTTC. This codes for CASSYGERTGYTF. The chain recombines TRBV6-5 with TRBJ1-2, with unresolved D. V lost 2 bases and J lost 8, with 12 bases in between. The germline V gene encodes CDR1 MNHEY and CDR2 SVGAGI. There are 13 residues in the CDR3.

The chain recombines TRBV6-4 with TRBJ1-1; possible D gene TRBD1, 6 bases. The germline V and J ends were trimmed by 4 bases and 5 bases, with 11 bases remaining between them. The V gene's germline CDR1 is MRHNA and CDR2 SNTAGT. The CDR3 spans 13 residues. The CDR3 reads CASSAGEGTEAFF. As DNA, the CDR3 is TGTGCCAGCAGTGCAGGGGAGGGGACTGAAGCTTTCTTT.

In its sample, this clone was seen a few times. This chain joins TRBV18 and TRBJ1-2; a weak D match, TRBD1 (6 bases). Germline assignment: CDR1 KGHSH and CDR2 LQKENI. V was cut by 4 bases and J by 8 bases, with 29 bases left in between. The CDR3 has 18 amino acids. The CDR3 here is CASSLPGHGHNLERGYTF. CDR3 bases: TGTGCCAGCTCACTACCGGGACACGGCCACAACCTTGAGAGGGGCTACACCTTC.

The V call is TRBV14, the J call TRBJ1-1; 7 bases are shared with TRBD1. V lost 5 bases and J lost 4; bases outside the gene matches: 10. The CDR3 is 15 residues long. Germline-derived CDR1 and CDR2 are SGHDN and FVKESK. CDR3 sequence reads: CASSRARGTGTEAFF. The DNA for the CDR3 is TGTGCCAGCAGCAGGGCCAGGGGGACGGGCACTGAAGCTTTCTTT.

The chain combines TRBV5-1 with TRBJ2-7; 9 bases are shared with TRBD1. The CDR3 runs to 16 residues. Germline V gives CDR1 SGHRS, CDR2 YFSETQ. Trimming cost V 4 bases and J 3 bases; bases outside gene matches: 11. The chain's CDR3 is CASSLSGTGLIYEQYF. CDR3 bases: TGCGCCAGCAGCCTTTCAGGGACAGGGTTAATCTACGAGCAGTACTTC.

This clone was picked up a small number of times. J is TRBJ1-6 and V is TRBV18; 7 positions match TRBD1. CDR1 is KGHSH, CDR2 LQKENI, per germline. Unmatched junction bases numbered 6, after V lost 6 bases and J lost 7 bases. The CDR3 loop spans 14 amino acids. CDR3 amino acids: CASSPTGNNSPLHF. The CDR3 DNA is TGTGCCAGCTCGCCGACAGGGAACAATTCACCCCTCCACTTT.

The V gene is TRBV24-1, the J gene TRBJ1-2, with 8 bases matching TRBD1. Germline CDR1 reads KGHDR; CDR2 reads SFDVKD. This CDR3 spans 13 amino acids. Germline trimming cut 6 bases from V and 6 bases from J; bases unmatched to any gene: 5. The CDR3 loop is CATSSDRANGYTF. CDR3 DNA sequence: TGTGCCACCAGTTCGGACAGGGCTAATGGCTACACCTTC.

This chain links TRBV6-5 with TRBJ1-2; unclear D gene. CDR1 and CDR2 from the germline V gene are MNHEY and SVGAGI. Trimming cost V 5 bases and J 5 bases, with 9 bases left between them. The CDR3 contains 12 residues. The CDR3 region has the DNA TGTGCCAGCAGTACTCGCCCTTATGGCTACACCTTC. Translation: CASSTRPYGYTF.

V usage is TRBV27 and J usage is TRBJ2-1; 9 positions match TRBD2. V shed 1 base and J 4 bases; nucleotides not matched to a gene: 5. Per germline, CDR1 MNHEY and CDR2 SMNVEV (reference sequence). The CDR3 is 16 residues long. This CDR3 reads CASSLLAGGLYNEQFF. The CDR3 DNA reads TGTGCCAGCAGTTTATTGGCGGGGGGGCTTTACAATGAGCAGTTCTTC.

This clone was found once. The chain is built from TRBV5-4 and TRBJ2-3, with 11 bases that match TRBD2. V was pared by 3 bases and J by 7 bases, with 7 bases of the junction left unmatched. CDR1 and CDR2 from the germline V gene are SGHNT and YYREEE (reference sequence). The CDR3 consists of 15 residues. The CDR3 sequence is CASSSTSGEGHTQYF. The DNA of the CDR3 is TGTGCCAGCAGCTCGACTAGCGGGGAGGGGCATACGCAGTATTTT.

V gene TRBV2 combines with J gene TRBJ1-1; a possible D gene is TRBD1 (6 bases). Germline V CDR1 and CDR2: SNHLY, FYNNEI. Trimming took off 7 bases at V and 1 base at J, with 10 bases between the two ends. The CDR3 sequence is 13 residues long. This CDR3 reads CASTQGGNTEAFF. For the CDR3, the DNA is TGTGCCAGCACACAGGGTGGGAACACTGAAGCTTTCTTT.

The count of this clone is one. This chain connects TRBV7-2 to TRBJ2-2; the D is unclear. The CDR3 contains 16 residues. Germline V lookup: CDR1 SGHTA, CDR2 FQGNSA. Trimming cost V 6 bases and J 2 bases, with 16 bases left between them. This CDR3 reads CASRENGELNTGELFF. The CDR3 DNA sequence: TGTGCCAGCAGAGAAAATGGAGAGTTAAACACCGGGGAGCTGTTTTTT.

The gene calls are TRBV28 and TRBJ1-6, with D perhaps matching TRBD1 (5 bases). CDR3 length: 17 amino acids. The V end was cut by 3 bases, the J end by 7 bases, with 19 bases between. The germline V gene has CDR1 MDHEN and CDR2 SYDVKM. This chain's CDR3 is CASSLRRDSGSNSPLHF. DNA of the CDR3: TGTGCCAGCAGTTTGAGGCGGGACTCTGGGTCAAATTCACCCCTCCACTTT.

V gene TRBV24-1 combines with J gene TRBJ2-5; 9 nucleotides agree with TRBD2. CDR3 length: 15 amino acids. The ends lost 2 bases at V and 2 bases at J; junction bases unmatched: 2. Germline assignment: CDR1 KGHDR and CDR2 SFDVKD. CDR3 coding DNA: TGTGCCACCAGTGATTCTAGCGGGGAACAAGAGACCCAGTACTTC. Its translation is CATSDSSGEQETQYF.

The rearrangement uses TRBV6-2 or TRBV6-3 and TRBJ1-2; no clear D. Trimming took 2 bases from V and 5 from J, leaving 18 bases between them. The CDR3 extends over 16 amino acids. Germline CDR1 MNHEY, CDR2 SVGEGT. For the CDR3, the DNA is TGTGCCAGCAGTTACGCCGGAGGTCGAACTCGGTATGGCTACACCTTC. This translates into CASSYAGGRTRYGYTF.

The chain links TRBV27 to TRBJ2-7; 7 bases are a match to TRBD1. CDR3 length equals 16 residues. Trimming cost V 5 bases and J 0 bases; bases outside gene matches: 10. Germline CDR1 MNHEY, CDR2 SMNVEV (reference sequence). In DNA, the CDR3 is TGTGCCAGCAGTCCGCCTCCGGGACAGTTCTCCTACGAGCAGTACTTC. It translates to CASSPPPGQFSYEQYF.

The chain recombines TRBV5-6 with TRBJ2-5; 8 positions match TRBD1. J gave up 4 bases and V 2 bases, and 16 bases lay outside the gene matches. Germline CDR1 is SGHDT and CDR2 is YYEEEE. The CDR3 consists of 18 residues. The CDR3 sequence: CASSLVSGGGQGRETQYF. CDR3 in DNA: TGTGCCAGCAGCTTAGTATCAGGGGGCGGACAGGGAAGAGAGACCCAGTACTTC.

The V gene is TRBV27, the J gene TRBJ2-7; 8 bases agree with TRBD2. CDR3 length: 15 amino acids. V lost 5 bases to trimming and J lost 4 bases; unmatched junction nucleotides: 10. The germline V gene has CDR1 MNHEY and CDR2 SMNVEV (reference sequence). The CDR3 bases are TGTGCCAGCAGTGCATCCGGGACTAGTAGGTACGAGCAGTACTTC. Protein: CASSASGTSRYEQYF.

The genes are TRBV6-5 and TRBJ1-5; D is perhaps TRBD1 (5 bases). CDR3 length equals 12 residues. Trimming left V 8 bases short and J 7 bases short, with 12 bases between. Germline CDR1 and CDR2: MNHEY and SVGAGI. The CDR3 DNA reads TGTGCCAGCGCAGGGTTGGACCAGCCCCAGCATTTT. This sequence encodes CASAGLDQPQHF.

Points on this clone: One end of the junction does not line up with germline, which may come from a read error. The chain couples TRBV6-6 to TRBJ1-1; D is possibly TRBD1 (5 bases). CDR3 size: 17 residues. Germline-derived CDR1 and CDR2 are MNHNY and SVGAGI (reference sequence). CDR3 nucleotide sequence: TGTGCCTGCAGTCCCGGGACTGGGTGGGGGGGGAACACTGAAGCTTTCTTT. It is translated as CACSPGTGWGGNTEAFF.

The chain recombines TRBV6-5 with TRBJ1-2; TRBD1 agrees at 8 bases. The CDR3 consists of 14 residues. Germline CDR1 and CDR2: MNHEY and SVGAGI. With V trimmed by 4 bases and J by 7 bases, 8 bases remained unmatched. CDR3 coding DNA: TGTGCCAGCAGTTCATGGACAGGGACCAGTGGCTACACCTTC. This translates into CASSSWTGTSGYTF.

The V and J genes are TRBV3-1 (or the pseudogene TRBV3-2) and TRBJ2-1, with TRBD2 matching 8 bases. J lost 4 bases, V lost 3 bases, and 5 bases had no gene match. Germline loops: CDR1 LGHDT, CDR2 YNNKEL (reference sequence). The CDR3 spans 15 residues. The CDR3 nucleotides read TGTGCCAGCAGCCACGGACTAGCCCAGTACAATGAGCAGTTCTTC. Residues: CASSHGLAQYNEQFF.

This chain uses TRBV7-9 with TRBJ2-1; D remains unclear. The germline V gene encodes CDR1 SEHNR and CDR2 FQNEAQ (reference sequence). This CDR3 has 13 residues. V was pared by 3 bases and J by 5 bases, with 8 bases between. As DNA, the CDR3 is TGTGCCAGCAGCTTCCTAGTAGACAATGAGCAGTTCTTC. Protein sequence: CASSFLVDNEQFF.

This clone is a singleton in its sample. The chain joins TRBV6-2 or TRBV6-3 to TRBJ1-1, with D tentatively TRBD1 (5 bases). This CDR3 region has 14 residues. The germline CDR1 and CDR2 sequences are MNHEY and SVGEGT. V shed 6 bases and J shed 1 base, with 12 bases lying between them. CDR3 amino acids: CASRPTQENTEAFF. CDR3 in DNA: TGTGCCAGCAGACCTACACAGGAGAACACTGAAGCTTTCTTT.

This clone was detected only once. This rearrangement joins TRBV6-4 to TRBJ2-1, with 9 bases identical to TRBD1. V lost 7 bases and J lost 6; bases outside the gene matches: 10. Germline V gene sequence: CDR1 MRHNA, CDR2 SNTAGT. The CDR3 contains 15 residues. CDR3 in DNA: TGTGCCAGCATTGAAACAGGGGGCCTTTTCAATGAGCAGTTCTTC. It translates to CASIETGGLFNEQFF.